This T cell receptor (beta chain) was retrieved from a study of cytomegalovirus exposure and HLA in healthy donors. Study-level points and caveats: In most subjects, TCR beta sequences reportedly gave accurate predictions of HLA-A and HLA-B alleles.

Details on this clone: Its cognate antigen is unknown.

PCR primers comprised 60 Vbeta and 13 Jbeta primers. TCRdb's copy holds only in-frame clones and misses some; the assay was immunoSEQ multiplex PCR. Of 110,000 to 150,000 clones listed, 75% were seen once; the top ten hold about 3.5%. V was pared by 5 bases and J by 5 bases, with 16 bases between. The CDR3 consists of 14 residues. Germline V gives CDR1 SGDLS, CDR2 YYNGEE. The V gene is TRBV9, the J gene TRBJ1-1; possibly TRBD1 for D (6 bases). What was sequenced was PBMCs. This TCR was sampled from a man in his forties in good health and CMV-seronegative. The CDR3 DNA is TGTGCCAGCAGTGGGGGGGGGCTGGGAACTGAAGCTTTCTTT. This encodes CASSGGGLGTEAFF.